This record looks at one T cell receptor (beta chain) sequence and its context. The antigen is undetermined. A multiplex PCR was run with 60 Vbeta primers and 13 Jbeta primers. TCRdb keeps only in-frame clones here, not all; method: immunoSEQ multiplex PCR. In the table there are more than 95,000 clones, 65% to 75% of which are singletons. The data belong to a study of cytomegalovirus exposure and HLA in healthy donors. With V trimmed by 4 bases and J by 2 bases, 2 bases remained unmatched. Germline CDR1 is MDHEN and CDR2 is SYDVKM. The CDR3 sequence is 15 residues long. Overall study findings and caveats: In the analysis, some V segments, TRBV6-2 and TRBV6-3 included, were excluded as indistinguishable. According to an earlier analysis, most TCR beta V segments yielded productive rearrangements about 87% or about 30% of the time. Later analysis associated a missense DCLRE1C variant with TCR beta V- and J-gene trimming.

Each donor's status was that of a healthy bone marrow donor. The genes are TRBV28 and TRBJ1-6, with TRBD1 matching over 7 bases. The sequenced material came from PBMCs. The receptor comes from a female donor in good health and CMV-seropositive. CDR3 amino acids: CASSSDRTYNSPLHF. The CDR3, as DNA: TGTGCCAGCAGTTCGGACAGGACCTATAATTCACCCCTCCACTTT. The full variable domain, with the rest looked up from reference TRBV28 and TRBJ1-6, is DVKVTQSSRYLVKRTGEKVFLECVQDMDHENMFWYRQDPGLGLRLIYFSYDVKMKEKGDIPEGYSVSREKKERFSLILESASTNQTSMYLCASSSDRTYNSPLHFGNGTRLTVT.